The following is a T cell receptor (beta chain) sequence with its context. Its target is not known. This specimen comes from a study of identical twins. General observations from the study: Cord blood beta clonotypes present at high abundance carried fewer insertions; no such pattern appeared in memory repertoires.

Healthy Caucasians supplied all donations. TCRdb redid the calling of the 5' RACE reads with MiXCR, one entry per CDR3 protein. Here the sample spans 1.5 million to 2 million distinct CDR3 sequences, around a third being singletons. Trimming left V 0 bases short and J 7 bases short, with 15 bases between. This CDR3 region has 15 residues. Germline V CDR1 and CDR2: DFQATT, SNEGSKA (reference sequence). The chain has TRBV20-1 and TRBJ1-4; D is unresolved. The receptor's source is a newborn girl in good health. Sequencing was done on a sample of cord blood. Here the CDR3 reads CSARDQDLRLEKLFF. The CDR3 nucleotides are TGCAGTGCTAGAGATCAGGACTTGAGACTTGAAAAACTGTTTTTT.